This T cell receptor (beta chain) was found in a study of T cells in Graves' hyperthyroidism and ophthalmopathy. Study results and limitations: Blood shared most expanded thyroid clonotypes above 0.001.

This CDR3 spans 14 amino acids. Between the trimmed V and J ends, which lost 2 bases and 1 base, there was a span of 11 bases. Germline V gives CDR1 DFQATT, CDR2 SNEGSKA (reference sequence). This clonotype has ten or more counts. Its target is unknown. A NOSPECS grade of at least 4, a Clinical Activity Score of at least 3 and duration under 3 months were recorded in ophthalmopathy patients. RNA transcripts gave rise to amplified TCR beta CDR3 regions. When the TCR CDR3 underwent first-round RT-PCR, the HTBI primer set was used. TCRdb reprocessed the multiplex PCR reads with MiXCR, giving one entry per CDR3 protein. The sample lists about 640,000 distinct CDR3 sequences, around 21% occurring once.

The sequencing input was blood. This chain joins TRBV20-1 and TRBJ1-1; D is unresolved. The clonotype was recovered from a man aged 25 to 40 with Graves' ophthalmopathy. DNA of the CDR3: TGCAGTGCTAGATCGGCAGGACCGAACACTGAAGCTTTCTTT. Encoded protein: CSARSAGPNTEAFF.